This TCR beta chain was sequenced in a study of CD39 and CD103 CD8 tumor-infiltrating T cells (dated by TCRdb to 2016 to 2019). As for the study more broadly: Repertoire comparisons were shown for an HPV-positive HNSCC, an HPV-negative HNSCC, an ovarian cancer and a melanoma patient. Deep sequencing of TCRbeta CDR3 was used to compare the repertoires of CD8 TIL subsets, defined by CD103 and CD39, against those of peripheral memory CD8 T cells.

Patients were not receiving therapy at sample collection, though earlier treatments ranged from chemotherapy, radiotherapy, surgery and immunotherapy to none. After thawing, cells were enriched for T lymphocytes using a negative-selection kit, with EpCAM beads added for tumor-infiltrating lymphocytes. CD8 TIL subsets were FACS-sorted as CD3+CD4-CD8+CD45RA- cells split by CD39 and CD103 expression into DN, SP and DP. After mincing, tumor specimens underwent a 1 h digestion with hyaluronidase, collagenase and DNase, and were then filtered, enriched by Ficoll and cryopreserved. Populations were sorted on a FACSAria II to around 99% purity, and cell pellets were frozen without culture for TCR sequencing. The germline V gene provides CDR1 SGHVS and CDR2 FQNEAQ. From its cysteine to its phenylalanine, the CDR3 spans 15 amino acids. The only DNA kept is the CDR3, 45 bases in frame from the first base. Trimming takes 4 bases from V and 1 base from J, and the germline ends sit 13 bases apart.

From around 10,000 to 100,000 sorted cells per subset, genomic DNA was extracted using the DNeasy Blood and Tissue Kit. The immunoSEQ service sequenced and mapped the TCRbeta V-J or V-D-J regions, with each sample reaching coverage above 8.5x. The study's own analysis went as follows. Analysis was limited to productive rearrangements exported from the immunoSEQ Analyzer platform, and clonality was evaluated on the 500 most abundant clones. Repertoire overlap between populations was quantified with the Morisita-Horn similarity index and the Jaccard index. In a handful of cancer patients, Morisita-Horn similarity was measured between the TCR repertoires of CD8 T-cell subsets. The immuneACCESS repertoire file appears here via TCRdb, limited to in-frame rearrangements. These files lack a portion of the clones; in checked studies, under half of the deficit traces to unresolved V genes, and the cause of the others is not known. From that table come the V and J calls and clone size; the DNA was used to work out D and trimming. The sample has approximately 2,900 clones on record, about four fifths of them singletons. The ten top clones hold around a fifth of the sample.

Points the paper makes about the study in general: Clonotypes from DN TILs largely overlapped with peripheral memory CD8 repertoires, while clonotypes from DP TILs were only rarely found in blood or uninvolved lymph node. Compared with DN and SP CD8 TILs and with blood memory CD8 T cells, DP CD8 TILs appeared more oligoclonal, with the top 30 clonotypes covering about 50-86%.

A remark on this clone: Its antigen remains undetermined. Base quality data are lacking; no much larger clone is found one base away.

The sequence was obtained from a human donor with head and neck squamous cell carcinoma. The sequenced sample was CD39- CD103- CD8+ T cells sorted from the tumor. The sample's cell subset or site, from its label and the paper: CD103-CD39- double-negative CD45RA- CD8 T cells. Recombination joined TRBV7-8 with TRBJ1-2; TRBD1 is a weak D gene call, 5 bases matching. CDR3 loop: CASSSLDTDNYGYTF. The DNA sequence is TGTGCCAGCAGCTCCCTGGACACTGATAACTATGGCTACACCTTC.